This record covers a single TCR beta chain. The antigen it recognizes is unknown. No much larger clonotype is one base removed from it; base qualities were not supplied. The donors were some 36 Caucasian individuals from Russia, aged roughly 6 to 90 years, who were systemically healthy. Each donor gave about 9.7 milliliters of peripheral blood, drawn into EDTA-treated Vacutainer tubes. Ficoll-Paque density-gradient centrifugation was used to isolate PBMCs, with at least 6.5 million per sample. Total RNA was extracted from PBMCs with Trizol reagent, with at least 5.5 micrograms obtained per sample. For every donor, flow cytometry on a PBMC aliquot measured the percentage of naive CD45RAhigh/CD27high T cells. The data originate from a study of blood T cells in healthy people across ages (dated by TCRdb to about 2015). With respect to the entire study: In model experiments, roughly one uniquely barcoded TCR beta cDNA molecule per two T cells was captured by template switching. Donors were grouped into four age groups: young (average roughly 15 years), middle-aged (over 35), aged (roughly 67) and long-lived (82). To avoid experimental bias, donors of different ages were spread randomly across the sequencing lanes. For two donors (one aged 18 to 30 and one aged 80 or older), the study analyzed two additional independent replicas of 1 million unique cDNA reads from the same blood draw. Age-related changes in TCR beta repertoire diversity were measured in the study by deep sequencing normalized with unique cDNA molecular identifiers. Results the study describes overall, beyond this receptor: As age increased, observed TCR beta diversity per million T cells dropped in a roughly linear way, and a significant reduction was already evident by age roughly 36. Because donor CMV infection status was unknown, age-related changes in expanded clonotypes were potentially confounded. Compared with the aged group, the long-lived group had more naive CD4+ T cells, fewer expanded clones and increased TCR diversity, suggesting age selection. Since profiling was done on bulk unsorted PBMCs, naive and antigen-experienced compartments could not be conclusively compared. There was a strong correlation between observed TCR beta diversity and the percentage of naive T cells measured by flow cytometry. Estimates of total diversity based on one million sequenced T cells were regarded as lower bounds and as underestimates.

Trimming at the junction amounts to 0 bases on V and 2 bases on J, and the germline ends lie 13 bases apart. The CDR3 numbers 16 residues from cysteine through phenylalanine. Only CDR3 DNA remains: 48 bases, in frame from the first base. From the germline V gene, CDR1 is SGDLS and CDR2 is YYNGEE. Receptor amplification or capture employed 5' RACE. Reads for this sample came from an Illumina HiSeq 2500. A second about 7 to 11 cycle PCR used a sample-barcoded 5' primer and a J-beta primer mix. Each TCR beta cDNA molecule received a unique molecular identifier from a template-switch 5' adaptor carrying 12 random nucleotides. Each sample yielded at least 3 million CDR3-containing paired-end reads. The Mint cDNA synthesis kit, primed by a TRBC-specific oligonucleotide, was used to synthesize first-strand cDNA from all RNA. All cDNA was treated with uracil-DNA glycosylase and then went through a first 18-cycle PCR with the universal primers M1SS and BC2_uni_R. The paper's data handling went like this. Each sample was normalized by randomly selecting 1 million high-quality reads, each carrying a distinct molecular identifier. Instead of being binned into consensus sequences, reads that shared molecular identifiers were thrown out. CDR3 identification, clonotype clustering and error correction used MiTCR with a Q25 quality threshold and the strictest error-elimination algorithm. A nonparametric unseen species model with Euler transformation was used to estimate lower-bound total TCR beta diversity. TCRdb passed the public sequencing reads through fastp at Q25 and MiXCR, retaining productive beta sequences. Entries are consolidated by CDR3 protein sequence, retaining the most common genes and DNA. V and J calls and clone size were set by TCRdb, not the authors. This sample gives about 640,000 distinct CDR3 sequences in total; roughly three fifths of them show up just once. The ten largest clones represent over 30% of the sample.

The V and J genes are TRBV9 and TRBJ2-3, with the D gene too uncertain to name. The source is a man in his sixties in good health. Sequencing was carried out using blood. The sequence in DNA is TGTGCCAGCAGCGTAGAGGGTCGAGGAGTCACAGATACGCAGTATTTT. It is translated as CASSVEGRGVTDTQYF.